The source of this T cell receptor beta chain is a study of blood T cell repertoires in COVID-19. This CDR3 is built from 14 residues. V lost 0 bases to trimming and J lost 2 bases, with 9 bases between them. Germline values: CDR1 SGDLS, CDR2 YYNGEE. Here immunoSEQ multiplex PCR was the method, and the copy in TCRdb shows in-frame clones only, minus some. The table has around 50,000 clones, around 91% seen once. The sequence derives from a human donor in a cohort sampled during active COVID-19. Sequenced: peripheral blood. This sequence joins TRBV9 and TRBJ2-7, with unresolved D. CDR3 DNA sequence: TGTGCCAGCAGCGTAGAAATTTCGGCCTACGAGCAGTACTTC. It codes for CASSVEISAYEQYF.